Listed below are T cell receptor beta chains from one sample, sequenced in a study of T cell repertoires in cytomegalovirus infection. The antigens for these receptors are not known. TCRdb ran MiXCR on the reads and lists one entry per CDR3 protein. This table has a few hundred thousand distinct CDR3 sequences, about 39% appearing once. This material consisted of cultured PBMCs, taken from culture after CMV antigen stimulation. The source is a human donor in good health (CMV status not recorded). Some clones in this sample may be carry-over from other donors' samples. Both conserved end residues are part of each CDR3. D genes are given only for firm matches. Clone size appears in some rows only: once, few, many, or a class for an expanded clone.

TRBJ2-5 TRBD1 . TRBV12-3/TRBV12-4 TGTGCCAGCACCGGGACAGTGTGGGAGACCCAGTACTTC CASTGTVWETQYF
TRBJ2-7 TRBD2 few TRBV20-1 TGCAGTGCTCCACCGGGGGGCGGGAGGGCCGACGAGCAGTACTTC CSAPPGGGRADEQYF
TRBJ1-3 . . TRBV11-2 TGTGCCAGCAGCTTCGGGATGAGCGGAAACACCATATATTTT CASSFGMSGNTIYF
TRBJ2-5 . . TRBV7-2 TGTGCCAGCAGCTGGGACACGTACCAAGAGACCCAGTACTTC CASSWDTYQETQYF
TRBJ2-1 TRBD2 . TRBV4-3 TGCGCCAGCAGCCGGGCGGGGGTCGCGGGAAGTTACGATGAGCAGTTCTTC CASSRAGVAGSYDEQFF
TRBJ2-1 TRBD2 . TRBV5-1 TGCGCCAGCAGCTTGGGACTAGCGGGGGGGGAATACAATGAGCAGTTCTTC CASSLGLAGGEYNEQFF
TRBJ2-7 . few TRBV7-6 TGTGCCAGCAGCCGGGGAATCCGGCAGTACTTC CASSRGIRQYF
TRBJ2-3 . few TRBV7-2 TGTGCCAGCAGCTCCGTACAGCATAGCTTCACAGATACGCAGTATTTT CASSSVQHSFTDTQYF
TRBJ1-4 . . TRBV29-1 TGCAGCGGCGGAATGCCAGGGGTCGGGGAAAAACTGTTTTTT CSGGMPGVGEKLFF
TRBJ2-1 . few TRBV19 TGTGCCAGTAGTGCGTACCGCGACAATGAGCAGTTCTTC CASSAYRDNEQFF
TRBJ1-5 . . TRBV7-2 TGTGCCAGCAGCTTAGTGCCCGATAGCAATCAGCCCCAGCATTTT CASSLVPDSNQPQHF
TRBJ2-3 TRBD2 . TRBV4-3 TGCGCCAGCAGCCAACAAAGCGGCGGGAGCGATACGCAGTATTTT CASSQQSGGSDTQYF
TRBJ1-6 . . TRBV5-4 TGTGCCAGCAGCTTGGAAGCAGGGGTCAATTCACCCCTCCACTTT CASSLEAGVNSPLHF
TRBJ2-1 . many TRBV7-2 TGTGCCAGCAGCTTCGTCCCCAATGAGCAGTTCTTC CASSFVPNEQFF
TRBJ1-1 . . TRBV20-1 TGCAGTGCTAGAGATAGGAAGCGGTGGAACACTGAAGCTTTCTTT CSARDRKRWNTEAFF
TRBJ2-1 TRBD2 . TRBV7-3 TGTGCCAGCAGCTCGCAGGGACTAGCTATCTTC CASSSQGLAIF
TRBJ2-7 . few TRBV7-2 TGTGCCAGCAGCTTAGCGCCAGGGGCCTACGAGCAGTACTTC CASSLAPGAYEQYF
TRBJ2-6 TRBD1 few TRBV7-9 TGTGCCAGCAGCTTAGGACAGGGAACCCGCTCTGGGGCCAACGTCCTGACTTTC CASSLGQGTRSGANVLTF
TRBJ1-2 . many TRBV6-5 TGTGCCAGCAGTTATAGAGGGAAAGCTTCCTATGGCTACACCTTC CASSYRGKASYGYTF
TRBJ2-7 . once TRBV4-1 TGCGCCAGCAGTCCAGCATTCAGCTCCTACGAGCAGTACTTC CASSPAFSSYEQYF
TRBJ1-2 TRBD1 . TRBV12-3/TRBV12-4 TGTGCCAGCAGTTTTGACAGGGGCGATGGCTACACCTTC CASSFDRGDGYTF
TRBJ2-5 . . TRBV2 TGTGCCAGCAGTGAGAACCCCCTCCAAGAGACCCAGTACTTC CASSENPLQETQYF
TRBJ1-6 . . TRBV4-1 TGCGCCAGCAGCCAAATTTTGGCTGCAAGGAGCAATTCACCCCTCCACTTT CASSQILAARSNSPLHF
TRBJ1-1 . few TRBV7-2 TGTGCCAGCAGCTTATACGGGAAGAACACTGAAGCTTTCTTT CASSLYGKNTEAFF
TRBJ2-1 TRBD2 . TRBV4-1 TGCGCCAGCAGCCAAGATCGGGGGACTAGCGGGAGTTATGAGCAGTTCTTC CASSQDRGTSGSYEQFF
TRBJ2-7 . . TRBV6-2/TRBV6-3 TGTGCCAGCAAACCATACTCGGGACGGTCCTACGAGCAGTACTTC CASKPYSGRSYEQYF